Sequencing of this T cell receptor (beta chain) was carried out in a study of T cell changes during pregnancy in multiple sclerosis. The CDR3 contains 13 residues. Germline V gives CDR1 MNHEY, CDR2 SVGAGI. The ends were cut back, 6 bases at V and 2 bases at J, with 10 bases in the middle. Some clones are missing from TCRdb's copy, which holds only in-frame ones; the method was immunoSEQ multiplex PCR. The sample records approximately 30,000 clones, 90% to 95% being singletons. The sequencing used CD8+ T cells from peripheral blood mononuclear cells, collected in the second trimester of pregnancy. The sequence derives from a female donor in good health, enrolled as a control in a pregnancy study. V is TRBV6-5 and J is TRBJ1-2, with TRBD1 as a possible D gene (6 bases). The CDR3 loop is CASRHRENYGYTF. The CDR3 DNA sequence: TGTGCCAGCAGGCACAGGGAGAACTATGGCTACACCTTC.